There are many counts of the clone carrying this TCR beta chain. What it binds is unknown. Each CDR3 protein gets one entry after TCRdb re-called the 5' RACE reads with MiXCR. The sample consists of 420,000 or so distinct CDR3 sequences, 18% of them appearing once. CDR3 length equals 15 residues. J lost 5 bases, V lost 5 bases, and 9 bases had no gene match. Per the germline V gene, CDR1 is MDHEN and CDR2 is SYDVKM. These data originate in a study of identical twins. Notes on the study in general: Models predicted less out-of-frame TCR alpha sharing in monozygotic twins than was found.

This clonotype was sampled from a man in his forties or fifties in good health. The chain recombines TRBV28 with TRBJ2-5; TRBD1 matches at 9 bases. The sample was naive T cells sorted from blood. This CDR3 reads CASSARDRERETQYF. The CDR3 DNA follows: TGTGCCAGCAGTGCCCGGGACAGGGAAAGGGAGACCCAGTACTTC.